The 25 T cell receptor beta chains below come from one sample, sequenced in a study of blood T cell repertoires in COVID-19 (dated by TCRdb to 2019 to 2021). To prepare the library, the immunoSEQ multiplex PCR assay was applied. The clones in this table, taken by TCRdb from immuneACCESS, are in-frame only. Not every clone is retained; where verified, under half of the shortfall comes from an unresolved V gene, and the cause of the rest is unknown. The sample includes some 250,000 clones, with approximately 83% observed a single time. The top ten hold 1.5% to 2% of the sample. Sequencing used PBMCs or T cells enriched from blood (not recorded which). These receptors originate from a woman aged 50 to 60 who had recovered from COVID-19.

DNA of the CDR3: TGTGCCAGCTCCGACAGGGGGCAGTTATATGGCTACACCTTC. Translation: CASSDRGQLYGYTF. V is TRBV27 and J is TRBJ1-2, with 10 positions matching TRBD1. The trim removed 8 bases at V and 5 bases at J, leaving 8 bases unmatched. Germline CDR1 reads MNHEY; CDR2 reads SMNVEV (reference sequence). The CDR3 spans 14 residues.

This chain joins TRBV5-6 and TRBJ2-7; D possibly corresponds to TRBD1 (5 bases). V lost 0 bases, J lost 1 base, and 5 bases lay in between. The CDR3 covers 13 residues. Looked up from germline, CDR1 is SGHDT and CDR2 is YYEEEE. CDR3 sequence: CASSLGQSYEQYF. CDR3 coding DNA: TGTGCCAGCAGCTTGGGACAGTCCTACGAGCAGTACTTC.

The gene calls are TRBV5-1 and TRBJ2-6; D is unclear. This CDR3 has 15 amino acids. V lost 0 bases, J lost 0 bases, and 4 bases lay in between. Germline CDR1 is SGHRS and CDR2 is YFSETQ. This CDR3 reads CASSLGHSGANVLTF. The CDR3 nucleotides are TGCGCCAGCAGCTTGGGACACTCTGGGGCCAACGTCCTGACTTTC.

The chain employs TRBV28 and TRBJ2-5; 8 nucleotides align to TRBD1. The CDR3 is 16 residues long. The V gene's germline CDR1 is MDHEN and CDR2 SYDVKM. After removal of 6 bases from V and 4 bases from J, the junction contained 13 bases not matched to a gene. The CDR3 region has the DNA TGTGCCAGCAGGACGATGACAGGGGTCGGAAGAGAGACCCAGTACTTC. Protein: CASRTMTGVGRETQYF. The entire variable domain, with the rest obtained from reference TRBV28 and TRBJ2-5, is as follows: DVKVTQSSRYLVKRTGEKVFLECVQDMDHENMFWYRQDPGLGLRLIYFSYDVKMKEKGDIPEGYSVSREKKERFSLILESASTNQTSMYLCASRTMTGVGRETQYFGPGTRLLVL.

A single count supports this clone. The genes are TRBV5-5 and TRBJ2-1, with TRBD2 matching over 9 bases. J lost 7 bases, V lost 2 bases, and 7 bases had no gene match. This CDR3 is built from 15 residues. Germline V gene sequence: CDR1 SGHKS, CDR2 YYEKEE (reference sequence). The DNA for the CDR3 is TGTGCCAGCAGCTTTCGTAGTAGCGGGAGAAATGAGCAGTTCTTC. This codes for CASSFRSSGRNEQFF.

The gene calls are TRBV6-5 and TRBJ1-1; D uncertain. V lost 9 bases and J 6 bases, leaving 17 bases between the germline ends. Germline CDR1 reads MNHEY; CDR2 reads SVGAGI. The CDR3 runs 13 residues. The CDR3 reads CASFAVVRSEAFF. The CDR3 DNA is TGTGCCAGTTTCGCGGTTGTTAGGTCTGAAGCTTTCTTT.

The chain is built from TRBV28 and TRBJ2-7, with unresolved D. V lost 8 bases, J lost 1 base, and 18 bases lay in between. This CDR3 region has 15 residues. CDR1 is MDHEN and CDR2 is SYDVKM in the germline V gene. As DNA, the CDR3 is TGTGCCAGCTCTCCGGGTATCGTCGGATCCTACGAGCAGTACTTC. This translates into CASSPGIVGSYEQYF.

The rearrangement uses TRBV10-2 and TRBJ1-3; 7 bases fit TRBD1. After removal of 4 bases from V and 2 bases from J, the junction contained 5 bases not matched to a gene. Germline assignment: CDR1 WSHSY and CDR2 SAAADI. This CDR3 has 15 residues. This chain's CDR3 is CASSADREAGNTIYF. In DNA form, the CDR3 reads TGCGCCAGCAGTGCAGACAGGGAAGCTGGAAACACCATATATTTT.

The chain uses TRBV18 and TRBJ2-1; a weak D match, TRBD1 (6 bases). Germline CDR1 is KGHSH and CDR2 is LQKENI. CDR3 length: 13 residues. The V end lost 2 bases, the J end lost 10 bases, and 12 bases lay between the germline ends. CDR3 sequence reads: CASSPDRSSEQFF. CDR3 nucleotide sequence: TGTGCCAGCTCACCAGACAGGTCAAGCGAGCAGTTCTTC.

As regards this clone: Different DNA sequences within this sample yield the same CDR3. This sequence joins TRBV5-4 and TRBJ2-7, with 8 nucleotides matching TRBD2. V gave up 0 bases and J gave up 0 bases; unmatched junction bases: 2. CDR1 SGHNT and CDR2 YYREEE come from the germline V gene (reference sequence). There are 15 residues in the CDR3. The CDR3 is CASSLAGGSSYEQYF. Written as DNA, the CDR3 is TGTGCCAGCAGCTTGGCGGGGGGGAGCTCCTACGAGCAGTACTTC.

This sequence joins TRBV24-1 and TRBJ2-3, with 9 bases lining up with TRBD1. Trimming at V came to 3 bases and at J to 1 base, leaving 4 bases not matched to a gene. The CDR3 runs 16 residues. Germline CDR1 and CDR2: KGHDR and SFDVKD. In DNA form, the CDR3 reads TGTGCCACCAGTGATGGTACAGGGGGCGGCACAGATACGCAGTATTTT. As protein: CATSDGTGGGTDTQYF.

The V call is TRBV5-4, the J call TRBJ1-5; D remains ambiguous. V was clipped by 4 bases and J by 3 bases, with 8 bases between them. CDR3 length: 13 residues. Germline CDR1 is SGHNT and CDR2 is YYREEE (reference sequence). CDR3 sequence (DNA): TGTGCCAGCAGCCGACAAACCAATCAGCCCCAGCATTTT. This codes for CASSRQTNQPQHF.

The gene calls are TRBV5-4 and TRBJ2-1, with 8 nucleotides matching TRBD1. This CDR3 is 16 amino acids long. Germline loops: CDR1 SGHNT, CDR2 YYREEE (reference sequence). Germline trimming cut 3 bases from V and 4 bases from J; bases unmatched to any gene: 9. CDR3 loop: CASSSGQVRGYNEQFF. CDR3 bases: TGTGCCAGCAGCTCGGGACAGGTTAGAGGGTACAATGAGCAGTTCTTC.

V gene TRBV7-9 combines with J gene TRBJ1-1; 7 bases agree with TRBD1. The length of the CDR3 is 16 residues. Germline CDR1 is SEHNR and CDR2 is FQNEAQ (reference sequence). With V trimmed by 2 bases and J by 0 bases, 6 bases remained unmatched. The CDR3, as DNA: TGTGCCAGCAGCTTACGTCCGGGACAGATGAACACTGAAGCTTTCTTT. Translating it yields CASSLRPGQMNTEAFF.

V gene TRBV7-8 combines with J gene TRBJ1-2; 12 bases agree with TRBD1. The CDR3 covers 15 residues. The J segment lost 5 bases and the V segment lost 5 bases, leaving 6 bases of the junction unmatched. CDR1 is SGHVS and CDR2 is FQNEAQ in the germline V gene. CDR3 protein: CASSPGTGGGYGYTF. The CDR3 DNA follows: TGTGCCAGCAGCCCTGGGACAGGGGGCGGGTATGGCTACACCTTC.

This chain connects TRBV2 to TRBJ2-5; 8 nucleotides align to TRBD2. The V segment lost 6 bases and the J segment 5 bases; nucleotides outside the gene matches: 5. The CDR3 length is 13 residues. CDR1 SNHLY and CDR2 FYNNEI come from the germline V gene. The CDR3 reads CASRRAGVETQYF. The CDR3 DNA reads TGTGCCAGCAGGCGAGCGGGAGTGGAGACCCAGTACTTC.

The chain uses TRBV5-5 and TRBJ2-3, with D maybe TRBD1 (6 bases). The germline CDR1 and CDR2 sequences are SGHKS and YYEKEE (reference sequence). Trimming shortened V by 0 bases and J by 2 bases, and 13 bases separated the two germline ends. This CDR3 comprises 16 residues. This CDR3 reads CASSLGQGSFTDTQYF. DNA for the CDR3: TGTGCCAGCAGCTTGGGTCAGGGGTCGTTCACAGATACGCAGTATTTT.

In its sample, this clone was seen a few times. V gene TRBV28 combines with J gene TRBJ2-6; TRBD1 might be the D (5 bases). Deletions cut 3 bases from V and 0 bases from J, with 15 bases between. Per germline, CDR1 MDHEN and CDR2 SYDVKM. The CDR3 is 18 amino acids. The CDR3 is CASSFMDTFFSGANVLTF. CDR3 bases: TGTGCCAGCAGTTTCATGGACACGTTTTTCTCTGGGGCCAACGTCCTGACTTTC.

This clone was counted once. The rearrangement joins TRBV5-5 to TRBJ1-5; D not certain. The ends were cut back, 1 base at V and 4 bases at J, with 15 bases in the middle. Germline assignment: CDR1 SGHKS and CDR2 YYEKEE (reference sequence). The CDR3 runs 16 residues. This CDR3 is CASSLNLRVLNQPQHF. CDR3 bases: TGTGCCAGCAGCTTGAACCTACGGGTGCTGAATCAGCCCCAGCATTTT.

This chain joins TRBV19 and TRBJ2-2, with a tentative D call TRBD2 (7 bases). Trimming left V 6 bases short and J 6 bases short, with 14 bases between. This CDR3 is 14 amino acids long. The germline CDR1 and CDR2 sequences are LNHDA and SQIVND (reference sequence). The CDR3 loop is CASRSRGGAGELFF. The DNA for the CDR3 is TGTGCCAGTAGGAGCAGGGGAGGGGCCGGGGAGCTGTTTTTT.

The chain joins TRBV13 to TRBJ2-7, with D possibly being TRBD2 (6 bases). CDR1 and CDR2 from the germline V gene are PRHDT and FYEKMQ (reference sequence). This CDR3 comprises 14 residues. Trimming left V 3 bases short and J 4 bases short, with 13 bases between. DNA of the CDR3: TGTGCCAGCAGCTTGGGGGGTGAAAGGTACGAGCAGTACTTC. This sequence encodes CASSLGGERYEQYF.

V is TRBV28 and J is TRBJ1-3, with a tentative D call TRBD1 (6 bases). Germline V gives CDR1 MDHEN, CDR2 SYDVKM. This CDR3 has 17 amino acids. The ends were cut back, 8 bases at V and 3 bases at J, with 23 bases in the middle. The CDR3 reads CASFSSQGTSYGNTIYF. Here the CDR3 DNA reads TGTGCCAGCTTTTCCTCCCAGGGGACGTCTTATGGAAACACCATATATTTT.

This clone has a single count. The genes are TRBV3-1 (or the pseudogene TRBV3-2) and TRBJ2-2; 13 nucleotides align to TRBD2. Germline-derived CDR1 and CDR2 are LGHDT and YNNKEL (reference sequence). The CDR3 covers 17 residues. V lost 0 bases to trimming and J lost 7 bases; unmatched junction nucleotides: 5. The CDR3 is CASSQDTSGRAHGELFF. The CDR3, as DNA: TGTGCCAGCAGCCAAGACACTAGCGGGAGGGCCCACGGGGAGCTGTTTTTT.

The V call is TRBV11-3, the J call TRBJ2-2; 9 bases map to TRBD1. With V trimmed by 5 bases and J by 5 bases, 9 bases remained unmatched. This CDR3 has 16 residues. CDR1 and CDR2 from the germline V gene are SGHNT and YENEEA. The CDR3 DNA reads as TGTGCCAGCAGCGAGCGGACAGGGGTGTTGACCGGGGAGCTGTTTTTT. It encodes CASSERTGVLTGELFF.

The V and J genes are TRBV12-3 or TRBV12-4 and TRBJ2-7, with TRBD2 identical over 9 bases. There are 13 residues in the CDR3. V lost 7 bases to trimming and J lost 5 bases; unmatched junction nucleotides: 6. The CDR3: CASTDSGSHEQYF. DNA of the CDR3: TGTGCCAGCACGGATAGCGGGAGCCACGAGCAGTACTTC.